This T cell receptor (beta chain) emerged from a study of blood T cell repertoires in COVID-19 (dated by TCRdb to about 2020). About the study as a whole: Samples from collaborators originated in the United States, Italy and Spain and spanned both the acute and convalescent phases of COVID-19. The repertoires were released in a freely available public database meant as a resource for research on the immune response to SARS-CoV-2. Deeply sampled blood TCRbeta repertoires from subjects exposed to, actively infected with, or recovered from COVID-19 were included in the dataset. The prospective study material was composed of cDNA or gDNA derived from T cells, B-cell-depleted T cells, or PBMCs. The samples were drawn from the first 160 participants of the ongoing ImmuneRACE study and from 1,254 subjects provided by 6 global collaborators. The sample metadata nearly always contained a de-identified subject ID, COVID-19 status, age in years and sex. Where available, HLA class I and class II types were obtained from metadata supplied by the sample provider rather than from assay-based typing.

Another Seattle source contributed samples from volunteer blood donors who had recovered from COVID-19. The collaborating institutions used their own protocols to collect whole blood in K2EDTA tubes. Collaborator samples were shipped for TCRbeta analysis as frozen whole blood, isolated PBMCs, or DNA extracted from either sample type. As to this clone: This receptor's antigen is unknown. No base quality values were provided; no much bigger clone lies one nucleotide off.

The immunoSEQ Assay, a bias-controlled multiplex PCR, was used to amplify TCRbeta CDR3 regions from genomic DNA. Turning to the authors' computational methods: Nucleated cell counts per sample were estimated from amplification of reference gene primers within the assay. Sequence reads were collapsed and filtered to measure the absolute abundance of every unique TCRbeta CDR3 rearrangement. For each sample, productive Simpson clonality was calculated as the square root of Simpson's diversity index across productive rearrangements. This is the immuneACCESS table as TCRdb keeps it, with only in-frame sequences that have V and J called. A part of the clones is gone; compared with another copy, unresolved V genes explain less than half, and the rest is unexplained. V and J calls and clone size are given by that table; D and trimming were obtained from the DNA. For this sample the table gives 150,000 to 200,000 clones, of which 80% to 90% were detected only once. The ten largest clones take up around 1.9% of the sample.

Overall study outcomes, separate from this receptor: Clinical and demographic metadata were provided uncurated, with the amount varying by source and participant.

The sequencing sample was made of peripheral blood. This TCR was recovered from a man in his late teens or twenties who had recovered from COVID-19.

The CDR3 protein: CASSSTGWGETQYF. The nucleotide sequence reads TGTGCCAGCAGCTCCACAGGGTGGGGAGAGACCCAGTACTTC. The chain links TRBV11-2 with TRBJ2-5, with TRBD1 as a weak D call on 6 bases. The CDR3 sequence holds 14 residues, the cysteine and phenylalanine included. Only the CDR3 DNA stays, 42 bases, in frame from base 1. Relative to germline, V is 4 bases shorter and J is 4 bases shorter, with 13 bases between their ends. For CDR1 and CDR2, the germline V gene lists SGHAT and FQNNGV.